This TCR beta chain was identified in a study of CD8 T cells in Susac syndrome (dated by TCRdb to about 2019). As for the study more broadly: Among the Susac syndrome patients who were sequenced, clinically active disease was present in six and clinical remission was observed in about eight. At blood withdrawal, Susac syndrome patients were either therapy-naive, taking corticosteroids (in some cases with IVIg as well), or taking IVIg alone. Repertoire sequencing was used to test whether CD8+ T cell activation and differentiation in Susac syndrome was antigen driven. The investigation overall reported the following: No clonal expansion was detected in the CD4+ T cell repertoire of Susac syndrome patients. The study acknowledged that relatively few individuals were included in the TCR sequencing and HLA analysis.

The CDR3 sequence holds 15 residues, the cysteine and phenylalanine included. CDR3 DNA only is kept here, 45 bases in frame from base 1. CDR1 and CDR2 (LNHDA, SQIVND) derive from the germline V gene (reference sequence). Details on this clonotype: The antigen it binds to is not known. The junction does not match germline at one end; this may be a read error.

RNA was extracted using the RNeasy kit, and roughly 0.45 to 1 microgram was reverse transcribed with random hexamers. TCR beta CDR3 regions were amplified with the immunoSEQ multiplex PCR assay covering 54 Vbeta and 13 Jbeta segments. PCR amplification bias was corrected by using a synthetic template baseline for primer optimization and computational correction. On the authors' methods: Reads were assigned to V, D and J genes according to IMGT and analyzed in immunoSEQ Analyzer, with only productive sequences retained. Clonality was calculated as one minus the Shannon entropy normalized by log2 of the number of productive unique sequences. Public and private clones were assessed among the 100 most prevalent clones of each patient and control. Clones were defined as Susac-specific if absent from the healthy and MS cohorts, from over a thousand published viral clones and from other ImmuneACCESS disease sequences. In TCRdb, the public reads were trimmed at Q25 with fastp and aligned with MiXCR, with productive beta chains retained. CDR3 protein sequences are deduplicated, and each keeps its most common genes and DNA. These V and J calls originate from TCRdb's pipeline instead of the authors' own analysis. The sample table holds hundreds of thousands of distinct CDR3 sequences, of which about 94% were seen once. Clones ranked in the top ten supply 0.15% to 0.2% of the sample.

High-throughput TCR beta sequencing profiled peripheral blood CD8+ and CD4+ T cells from healthy donors, Susac syndrome patients and multiple sclerosis patients. Susac syndrome patients met recently defined diagnostic criteria for definite or probable disease. CD8+ TEMRA cells were enriched by FACS, while bulk CD8+ and CD4+ T cells were purified by magnetic negative isolation. Blood was drawn into EDTA tubes, processed within 24 hours, and PBMCs were isolated by density gradient centrifugation. PBMCs intended for TCR sequencing were cryopreserved in liquid nitrogen and were subsequently thawed in a 37 degrees C water bath. A purity of at least 90% was achieved for sorted or isolated CD4+, CD8+ and CD8+ TEMRA cells.

This TCR was sampled from a human donor with Susac syndrome. The chain links TRBV19 with TRBJ2-2; the D call is possibly TRBD1 or TRBD2, each sharing 6 bases. The sequenced sample was CD4+ T cells from PBMCs. The nucleotide sequence is given as TGTGTCAGTAATGCCAAGGGGGGAAACACCGGGGAGCTGTTTTTT. This translates into CVSNAKGGNTGELFF. The entire variable domain, with the stretches around the CDR3 drawn from the reference TRBV19 and TRBJ2-2 proteins, is DGGITQSPKYLFRKEGQNVTLSCEQNLNHDAMYWYRQDPGQGLRLIYYSQIVNDFQKGDIAEGYSVSREKKESFPLTVTSAQKNPTAFYLCVSNAKGGNTGELFFGEGSRLTVL.